This entry describes one TCR beta chain. Using immunoSEQ multiplex PCR, the repertoire was profiled, and TCRdb retains in-frame clones only, with some absent. The sample includes 55,000 to 80,000 clones, about 90% of them seen just once. The sample is drawn from a study of T cell changes during pregnancy in multiple sclerosis. The origin of this receptor is a female donor in good health, enrolled as a control in a pregnancy study. The input for sequencing was peripheral blood, taken after pregnancy.

The CDR3 nucleotides are TGTGCCAGCAGCTATGCTACTAGCGGGGCCACAGATACGCAGTATTTT. It yields the protein CASSYATSGATDTQYF. This chain connects TRBV11-2 to TRBJ2-3, with TRBD2 identical over 10 bases. The V and J ends lost 4 bases and 2 bases, in that order; junction bases with no gene match: 6. The CDR3 totals 16 residues. Germline CDR1 reads SGHAT; CDR2 reads FQNNGV. The variable domain in full, with the rest retrieved from reference TRBV11-2 and TRBJ2-3, is EAGVAQSPRYKIIEKRQSVAFWCNPISGHATLYWYQQILGQGPKLLIQFQNNGVVDDSQLPKDRFSAERLKGVDSTLKIQPAKLEDSAVYLCASSYATSGATDTQYFGPGTRLTVL.